This TCR beta chain was captured in a study of cytomegalovirus exposure and HLA in healthy donors. Whole-study results and caveats: A later analysis by the authors found several of the most significant clusters apparently linked to common viral pathogens. TCR beta chain V- and J-gene trimming was linked, in a later analysis, to a missense variant in DCLRE1C.

A note on this clone: What it binds is not known.

V trimming: 4 bases; J trimming: 2 bases; junction bases outside the gene matches: 7. This CDR3 is 15 amino acids long. Germline V gives CDR1 SGHDN, CDR2 FVKESK. The PCR was carried out with 60 Vbeta primers and 13 Jbeta primers. Authors' analysis steps: Later, roughly 77 million unique TCR beta chains were counted in an analysis, and approximately 10 million of them were shared. The table came from immunoSEQ multiplex PCR; TCRdb's copy has only in-frame clones and leaves some out. D and trimming were read from the DNA, whereas the V and J calls and clone size are those reported in that table. The table records under 200,000 clones, 75% to 80% of them present only once.

The chain employs TRBV14 and TRBJ2-5, with 7 nucleotides matching TRBD1. The TCR originated in a woman between 40 and 55 years old in good health and CMV-seronegative. The specimen sequenced was PBMCs. CDR3 DNA: TGTGCCAGCAGCCGACCCGGGACAGTTCAAGAGACCCAGTACTTC. Translation gives CASSRPGTVQETQYF. Using reference TRBV14 and TRBJ2-5 for the parts outside the CDR3, the full variable domain is EAGVTQFPSHSVIEKGQTVTLRCDPISGHDNLYWYRRVMGKEIKFLLHFVKESKQDESGMPNNRFLAERTGGTYSTLKVQPAELEDSGVYFCASSRPGTVQETQYFGPGTRLLVL.